The 31 T cell receptor beta chains given below trace back to one sample, sequenced in a study of cytomegalovirus exposure and HLA in healthy donors. PCR amplification relied on 60 Vbeta primers (plus 13 Jbeta primers). Assay: immunoSEQ multiplex PCR; the TCRdb copy retains only in-frame clones and omits some. The sample lists roughly 220,000 clones, 65% to 75% occurring once. Sequencing input: PBMCs. These receptors originate from a woman in her 30s in good health and CMV-seronegative.

This clone was seen a single time. The rearrangement uses TRBV6-5 and TRBJ1-6; a possible D gene is TRBD1 (5 bases). The CDR3 length is 15 residues. Germline CDR1 reads MNHEY; CDR2 reads SVGAGI. Trimming removed 4 bases at V and 8 bases at J, with 15 bases between. The chain's CDR3 is CASSFQTGSDSPLHF. The CDR3 DNA reads as TGTGCCAGCAGTTTCCAAACAGGCTCCGATTCACCCCTCCACTTT.

There are a few counts of this clone. V gene TRBV6-1 combines with J gene TRBJ2-5; no definite D call. The germline CDR1 and CDR2 sequences are MNHNS and SASEGT. The CDR3 has 13 residues. The ends were cut back, 6 bases at V and 1 base at J, with 9 bases in the middle. CDR3 DNA: TGTGCCAGCAGGCTATACCTCCAAGAGACCCAGTACTTC. Its protein product is CASRLYLQETQYF.

V usage is TRBV5-1 and J usage is TRBJ1-1; 7 bases map to TRBD1. The CDR3 loop spans 14 amino acids. The germline V gene has CDR1 SGHRS and CDR2 YFSETQ. V lost 2 bases to trimming and J lost 1 base; unmatched junction nucleotides: 2. The DNA of the CDR3 is TGCGCCAGCAGCTTCAGGGGGTCGAACACTGAAGCTTTCTTT. It translates to CASSFRGSNTEAFF.

The chain combines TRBV19 with TRBJ2-2; 11 bases align to TRBD1. CDR3 length equals 16 residues. Germline V gene sequence: CDR1 LNHDA, CDR2 SQIVND (reference sequence). V shed 4 bases, J shed 5 bases, and the junction held 6 bases outside the gene matches. The CDR3 is CASSTRTGGPTGELFF. The CDR3 nucleotides read TGTGCCAGTAGTACCCGGACAGGGGGCCCGACCGGGGAGCTGTTTTTT.

The chain uses TRBV15 and TRBJ2-1; 10 positions match TRBD2. The CDR3 has 14 amino acids. V lost 7 bases and J lost 6; bases outside the gene matches: 6. CDR1 is LNHNV and CDR2 is YYDKDF in the germline V gene (reference sequence). In DNA form, the CDR3 reads TGTGCCACCAATCCGGGACTAGCGTTCAATGAGCAGTTCTTC. Translated, it gives CATNPGLAFNEQFF.

The V call is TRBV5-6, the J call TRBJ2-7; 10 nucleotides line up with TRBD1. Germline CDR1 is SGHDT and CDR2 is YYEEEE. Trimming took 4 bases from V and 4 from J; bases not matched to a gene: 5. There are 14 residues in the CDR3. The CDR3 spells CASSMGTGAYEQYF. The CDR3 nucleotides read TGTGCCAGCAGCATGGGGACAGGGGCGTACGAGCAGTACTTC.

This clone showed up just once. DNA of the CDR3: TGTGCCAGCAGGACCCCCGGGACAGTAGGAACCCTCCACTTT. This gives the protein CASRTPGTVGTLHF. The rearrangement uses TRBV6-1 and TRBJ1-6; TRBD1 matches 7 bases. The trim removed 6 bases at V and 14 bases at J, leaving 13 bases unmatched. The germline V gene encodes CDR1 MNHNS and CDR2 SASEGT. This CDR3 comprises 14 residues.

The chain employs TRBV7-2 and TRBJ2-5; 9 positions match TRBD2. V was clipped by 1 base and J by 4 bases; unmatched bases: 7. This CDR3 has 16 amino acids. CDR1 and CDR2 (germline): SGHTA, FQGNSA. This CDR3 reads CASSLGLAGQRETQYF. CDR3 nucleotide sequence: TGTGCCAGCAGCTTAGGGCTAGCGGGACAGCGAGAGACCCAGTACTTC.

The chain links TRBV6-5 to TRBJ1-2; D not resolved. V was cut by 7 bases and J by 8 bases, with 23 bases left in between. Per the germline V gene, CDR1 is MNHEY and CDR2 is SVGAGI. This CDR3 contains 15 residues. DNA of the CDR3: TGTGCCAGCACCCCGGACCGCGGGCTTGAAAAGGGCTACACCTTC. Translating it yields CASTPDRGLEKGYTF.

The J gene is TRBJ1-2, the V gene TRBV6-1; D is possibly TRBD1 (6 bases). Trimming cost V 11 bases and J 6 bases, with 16 bases left between them. The CDR3 spans 12 residues. Germline V gene lookup returns CDR1 MNHNS and CDR2 SASEGT. The CDR3 region has the DNA TGTGCCGACAGGACAGTTCTCGATGGCTACACCTTC. Protein product: CADRTVLDGYTF.

This clone was observed a handful of times. One end of the junction fails to match germline, which may point to a read error. This chain uses TRBV4-1 with TRBJ2-5, with D perhaps TRBD2 (7 bases). Germline CDR1 MGHRA, CDR2 YSYEKL. The CDR3 extends over 14 amino acids. The CDR3 bases are TGTGCCAGCACCGGGGGAGGGGGTGGAGAGACCCAGTACTTC. Its protein product is CASTGGGGGETQYF.

The chain couples TRBV11-2 to TRBJ1-2; D is perhaps TRBD1 (6 bases). This CDR3 has 15 amino acids. Germline V gene sequence: CDR1 SGHAT, CDR2 FQNNGV. V lost 1 base and J lost 1, with 10 bases in between. This chain's CDR3 is CASSLAGGLNYGYTF. The CDR3 coding sequence is TGTGCCAGCAGCTTAGCGGGGGGGCTTAACTATGGCTACACCTTC.

The chain couples TRBV13 to TRBJ2-6; maybe TRBD1 (6 bases). V gave up 5 bases and J gave up 2 bases, with 10 bases separating them. Germline-derived CDR1 and CDR2 are PRHDT and FYEKMQ (reference sequence). The CDR3 totals 15 residues. The CDR3, as DNA: TGTGCCAGCAGCCCCTCAGGGGCTGGGGCCAACGTCCTGACTTTC. It translates to CASSPSGAGANVLTF.

The V and J genes are TRBV6-1 and TRBJ2-2; D gene uncertain. V lost 6 bases and J 4 bases, leaving 6 bases between the germline ends. The CDR3 is made up of 12 amino acids. CDR1 is MNHNS and CDR2 is SASEGT in the germline V gene. The CDR3 coding sequence is TGTGCCAGCAGCCCCATCACCGGGGAGCTGTTTTTT. It is translated as CASSPITGELFF.

This clone has a handful of counts. V usage is TRBV15 and J usage is TRBJ1-1; the match to TRBD1 covers 7 bases. Germline CDR1 reads LNHNV; CDR2 reads YYDKDF (reference sequence). The CDR3 spans 14 residues. The V and J ends lost 5 bases and 4 bases, in that order; junction bases with no gene match: 7. Written as DNA, the CDR3 is TGTGCCACCAGCCCGACCACAGGGGTCACTGAAGCTTTCTTT. Its translation is CATSPTTGVTEAFF.

The chain carries TRBV28 and TRBJ2-2; 8 nucleotides line up with TRBD1. This CDR3 has 15 residues. Germline V lookup: CDR1 MDHEN, CDR2 SYDVKM. J was trimmed by 3 bases and V by 4 bases; bases with no gene match: 4. CDR3 in amino acids: CASSSGTGHTGELFF. CDR3 bases: TGTGCCAGCAGTTCCGGGACAGGCCACACCGGGGAGCTGTTTTTT.

This clone was seen a handful of times. CDR3 DNA: TGTGCCAGCAGCCCGACTAGCAACTACGAAGAGCAGTACTTC. It is translated as CASSPTSNYEEQYF. The rearrangement joins TRBV5-4 to TRBJ2-7; 7 nucleotides align to TRBD2. The V gene's germline CDR1 is SGHNT and CDR2 YYREEE (reference sequence). There are 14 residues in the CDR3. The trim removed 4 bases at V and 7 bases at J, leaving 11 bases unmatched.

The gene calls are TRBV6-6 and TRBJ2-7, with 9 bases aligning to TRBD2. This CDR3 is 15 amino acids long. J was trimmed by 2 bases and V by 2 bases; bases with no gene match: 4. Per the germline V gene, CDR1 is MNHNY and CDR2 is SVGAGI (reference sequence). CDR3 nucleotides: TGTGCCAGCAGTTACCTAGCGGGGAGGACCTACGAGCAGTACTTC. Translation gives CASSYLAGRTYEQYF.

CDR3 residues: CASTGQGNSPLHF. CDR3 DNA sequence: TGTGCCAGCACGGGACAGGGTAATTCACCCCTCCACTTT. The rearrangement uses TRBV2 and TRBJ1-6; TRBD1 matches at 9 bases. V shed 7 bases and J 6 bases; nucleotides not matched to a gene: 1. The V gene's germline CDR1 is SNHLY and CDR2 FYNNEI. The CDR3 totals 13 residues.

The chain links TRBV23-1 to TRBJ2-7; 7 positions agree with TRBD2. TRBV23-1 belongs to the ORF category, with a function that is uncertain. The CDR3 runs to 18 residues. J gave up 3 bases and V 6 bases, and 20 bases lay outside the gene matches. The CDR3 protein is CASSPCTSGDSKIYEQYF. The DNA of the CDR3 is TGCGCCAGCAGCCCCTGTACCAGCGGGGATTCAAAGATCTACGAGCAGTACTTC.

A remark on this clone: One end of the junction fails to match germline, which may point to a read error. V is TRBV15 and J is TRBJ1-5, with D hard to call. The CDR3 contains 12 residues. Germline lookup yields CDR1 LNHNV and CDR2 YYDKDF (reference sequence). The CDR3 protein is CATSRVNKPQHF. The CDR3 region has the DNA TGTGCAACCAGCAGAGTTAATAAGCCCCAGCATTTT.

The rearrangement uses TRBV2 and TRBJ1-5; 7 bases line up with TRBD1. In germline, CDR1 is SNHLY, CDR2 FYNNEI. With V trimmed by 3 bases and J by 5 bases, 7 bases remained unmatched. This CDR3 contains 15 residues. CDR3 residues: CASSETGLAHQPQHF. The CDR3, as DNA: TGTGCCAGCAGTGAGACAGGGCTCGCGCATCAGCCCCAGCATTTT.

This chain joins TRBV5-4 and TRBJ2-5; 7 positions agree with TRBD2. There are 13 residues in the CDR3. V lost 4 bases to trimming and J lost 5 bases; unmatched junction nucleotides: 5. Per germline, CDR1 SGHNT and CDR2 YYREEE (reference sequence). The DNA of the CDR3 is TGTGCCAGCAGCACAAGGGAGGGCGAGACCCAGTACTTC. This gives the protein CASSTREGETQYF.

The rearrangement links TRBV19 to TRBJ1-1; D might be TRBD1 (6 bases). Germline-derived CDR1 and CDR2 are LNHDA and SQIVND (reference sequence). V shed 3 bases and J shed 5 bases, with 13 bases lying between them. The CDR3 is made up of 14 amino acids. The chain's CDR3 is CASSIDTTGTEAFF. CDR3 nucleotides: TGTGCCAGTAGTATTGACACAACAGGGACTGAAGCTTTCTTT.

This sequence joins TRBV7-9 and TRBJ2-3; 10 bases agree with TRBD2. The CDR3 covers 15 residues. The trim removed 5 bases at V and 6 bases at J, leaving 8 bases unmatched. CDR1 and CDR2 (germline): SEHNR, FQNEAQ (reference sequence). The CDR3 DNA is TGTGCCAGCAGCCAAATCAGCGGGAGGGCCGATACGCAGTATTTT. This encodes CASSQISGRADTQYF.

V and J are TRBV15 and TRBJ2-2; 11 bases align to TRBD1. Germline lookup yields CDR1 LNHNV and CDR2 YYDKDF (reference sequence). V lost 5 bases and J lost 6; bases outside the gene matches: 14. CDR3 size: 18 residues. This chain's CDR3 is CATSSGDRGSPKAGELFF. The CDR3 region has the DNA TGTGCCACCAGCTCCGGGGACAGGGGGTCCCCGAAAGCCGGGGAGCTGTTTTTT.

The genes are TRBV4-3 and TRBJ1-5, with D unclear. V gave up 2 bases and J gave up 4 bases, with 3 bases separating them. Germline CDR1 LGHNA, CDR2 YSLEER. This CDR3 comprises 12 residues. In DNA, the CDR3 is TGCGCCAGCAGCCAACCTAATCAGCCCCAGCATTTT. As protein: CASSQPNQPQHF.

The V gene is TRBV5-4, the J gene TRBJ1-1; no firm D call. This CDR3 has 12 amino acids. The V and J ends lost 4 bases and 4 bases respectively, with 8 bases between them. Per the germline V gene, CDR1 is SGHNT and CDR2 is YYREEE (reference sequence). CDR3 amino acids: CASSLFPTEAFF. The CDR3 bases are TGTGCCAGCAGCCTCTTCCCCACTGAAGCTTTCTTT. The variable domain in full, with the rest retrieved from reference TRBV5-4 and TRBJ1-1, is ETGVTQSPTHLIKTRGQQVTLRCSSQSGHNTVSWYQQALGQGPQFIFQYYREEENGRGNFPPRFSGLQFPNYSSELNVNALELDDSALYLCASSLFPTEAFFGQGTRLTVV.

This clone was picked up a small number of times. J is TRBJ2-3 and V is TRBV6-5; 10 bases map to TRBD2. V lost 4 bases to trimming and J lost 5 bases; unmatched junction nucleotides: 6. The length of the CDR3 is 15 residues. Germline V gene lookup returns CDR1 MNHEY and CDR2 SVGAGI. The CDR3 reads CASSSLAGERDTQYF. CDR3 nucleotides: TGTGCCAGCAGTTCGCTAGCGGGGGAGCGAGATACGCAGTATTTT.

This clone was counted once. The gene calls are TRBV7-3 and TRBJ2-5; tentatively, D is TRBD2 (7 bases). Germline V gene sequence: CDR1 SGHTA, CDR2 FQGTGA. This CDR3 spans 15 amino acids. V gave up 3 bases and J gave up 3 bases, with 14 bases separating them. CDR3 sequence reads: CASSFVPGGEETQYF. The DNA of the CDR3 is TGTGCCAGCAGCTTCGTCCCGGGGGGCGAAGAGACCCAGTACTTC.

This chain joins TRBV29-1 and TRBJ1-2; 9 bases align to TRBD1. V shed 3 bases and J 8 bases; nucleotides not matched to a gene: 7. Germline CDR1 reads SQVTM; CDR2 reads ANQGSEA. The CDR3 sequence is 13 residues long. The CDR3 is CSVDRTGVAGYTF. Here the CDR3 DNA reads TGCAGCGTTGACAGGACAGGGGTTGCCGGCTACACCTTC.